The next 14 T cell receptor beta chains were all read from a single sample in a study of T cell responses to AZD1222 COVID-19 vaccine (dated by TCRdb to the early 2020s). The method was the immunoSEQ multiplex PCR assay. Here the immuneACCESS table is served through TCRdb, limited to in-frame sequences with V and J called. Missing clones are a known gap in these copies; in checked studies unresolved V genes cover under half, and the rest lacks a known reason. This sample has some 100,000 clones in its table, and approximately 90% of those were observed once. 12% of the sample rests with the top ten. Sample time point, as interpreted from the label and publication: baseline before first vaccination. The sample consisted of peripheral blood, taken on day 0 of AZD1222 vaccination. Receptor source: an adult in good health.

This clone appeared a few times. The V call is TRBV3-1 (or the pseudogene TRBV3-2), the J call TRBJ1-1, with 7 bases identical to TRBD1. V trimming: 1 base; J trimming: 6 bases; junction bases outside the gene matches: 8. From germline, CDR1 is LGHDT and CDR2 YNNKEL (reference sequence). The CDR3 covers 15 residues. The CDR3 is CASSQGAGGRSEAFF. The CDR3 DNA reads TGTGCCAGCAGCCAAGGGGCAGGGGGAAGGTCTGAAGCTTTCTTT.

This rearrangement joins TRBV27 to TRBJ2-2, with D unresolved. Germline lookup yields CDR1 MNHEY and CDR2 SMNVEV (reference sequence). V lost 7 bases and J lost 0, with 12 bases in between. CDR3 length: 15 amino acids. CDR3 region: CASKDSPPNTGELFF. CDR3 sequence (DNA): TGTGCCAGCAAGGATAGCCCTCCGAACACCGGGGAGCTGTTTTTT.

The genes are TRBV4-1 and TRBJ1-5; D uncertain. Trimming stripped 0 bases from V and 2 bases from J, with 8 bases between. Germline V gene data show CDR1 as MGHRA and CDR2 as YSYEKL. This CDR3 spans 15 amino acids. The CDR3 DNA follows: TGCGCCAGCAGCCAAGAAAGGACCCGCAATCAGCCCCAGCATTTT. Translated, it gives CASSQERTRNQPQHF.

The chain carries TRBV24-1 and TRBJ2-3; 7 nucleotides match TRBD1. CDR1 KGHDR and CDR2 SFDVKD come from the germline V gene. CDR3 size: 14 residues. The J segment lost 7 bases and the V segment lost 3 bases, leaving 6 bases of the junction unmatched. DNA of the CDR3: TGTGCCACCAGTGATGAACAGACAGGGCATACGCAGTATTTT. Translation gives CATSDEQTGHTQYF.

The rearrangement uses TRBV5-1 and TRBJ2-1; D may be TRBD2 (5 bases). CDR3 size: 14 residues. CDR1 is SGHRS and CDR2 is YFSETQ in the germline V gene. Trimming took 8 bases from V and 0 from J, leaving 12 bases between them. The CDR3, as DNA: TGCGCCAGTCAAGAAACTAGCTCCTACAATGAGCAGTTCTTC. This encodes CASQETSSYNEQFF.

This sequence joins TRBV28 and TRBJ1-2, with D perhaps TRBD1 (5 bases). The CDR3 has 15 residues. The germline V gene has CDR1 MDHEN and CDR2 SYDVKM. Deletions cut 6 bases from V and 0 bases from J, with 14 bases between. In nucleotides, the CDR3 is TGTGCCAGCAGCTTCGGGGCACTATCTAACTATGGCTACACCTTC. Amino acid sequence: CASSFGALSNYGYTF.

The chain joins TRBV28 to TRBJ2-5, with a possible D match to TRBD1 (8 bases). The germline V and J ends were trimmed by 6 bases and 4 bases, with 18 bases remaining between them. Germline-derived CDR1 and CDR2 are MDHEN and SYDVKM. The CDR3 extends over 15 amino acids. CDR3 sequence reads: CASRGGQGGRETQYF. The CDR3 bases are TGTGCCAGCAGGGGAGGACAGGGAGGGCGAGAGACCCAGTACTTC.

The V call is TRBV27, the J call TRBJ2-3; maybe TRBD2 (6 bases). V lost 1 base and J lost 3, with 14 bases in between. This CDR3 spans 16 amino acids. Per germline, CDR1 MNHEY and CDR2 SMNVEV (reference sequence). CDR3 in amino acids: CASSLLSLGRTDTQYF. The CDR3 DNA follows: TGTGCCAGCAGTTTATTGTCGCTAGGGAGGACAGATACGCAGTATTTT.

The gene calls are TRBV9 and TRBJ2-3; 16 bases align to TRBD2. The CDR3 runs to 17 residues. Germline V lookup: CDR1 SGDLS, CDR2 YYNGEE. V gave up 4 bases and J gave up 3 bases; unmatched junction bases: 5. CDR3 in DNA: TGTGCCAGCAGCCTGGGACTAGCGGGAGGGGGGACAGATACGCAGTATTTT. Its translation: CASSLGLAGGGTDTQYF.

The chain has TRBV23-1 and TRBJ2-7, with a weak D call TRBD1 (5 bases). TRBV23-1 is annotated as an ORF whose role is uncertain. The CDR3 covers 19 residues. The germline V and J ends were trimmed by 6 bases and 1 base, with 28 bases remaining between them. The CDR3 here is CASRPYPGHSRPGSYEQYF. In DNA form, the CDR3 reads TGCGCCAGCAGGCCCTATCCTGGACATTCGCGTCCAGGTTCCTACGAGCAGTACTTC.

This rearrangement joins TRBV6-2 or TRBV6-3 to TRBJ2-5; D remains unclear. V was shortened by 2 bases and J by 0 bases, with 4 bases between the two germline ends. CDR1 is MNHEY and CDR2 is SVGEGT in the germline V gene. This CDR3 is 13 amino acids long. The CDR3 DNA is TGTGCCAGCAGTTACGTGTACCAAGAGACCCAGTACTTC. Translating gives CASSYVYQETQYF.

The CDR3 loop reads CASPSGSGPRRETQYF. As DNA, the CDR3 is TGTGCCAGCCCTTCGGGTAGCGGGCCTAGGAGGGAGACCCAGTACTTC. The chain recombines TRBV27 with TRBJ2-5; 7 bases are a match to TRBD2. The CDR3 sequence is 16 residues long. With 8 bases clipped from V and 5 bases from J, the junction kept 17 bases outside the gene matches. Germline CDR1 reads MNHEY; CDR2 reads SMNVEV (reference sequence).

A few counts support this clone. J is TRBJ2-2 and V is TRBV4-3, with 9 positions matching TRBD1. V was pared by 0 bases and J by 3 bases, with 5 bases of the junction left unmatched. The germline V gene has CDR1 LGHNA and CDR2 YSLEER. The CDR3 is made up of 17 amino acids. The chain's CDR3 is CASSQDLGTGYTGELFF. As DNA, the CDR3 is TGCGCCAGCAGCCAAGATCTGGGGACAGGGTACACCGGGGAGCTGTTTTTT.

The sample holds a few counts of this clone. The chain has TRBV5-1 and TRBJ2-6; 8 positions match TRBD1. The CDR3 totals 19 residues. Germline loops: CDR1 SGHRS, CDR2 YFSETQ. The ends lost 0 bases at V and 4 bases at J; junction bases unmatched: 12. DNA for the CDR3: TGCGCCAGCAGCTTGGCCCCGGCAGGGGGCCTAGGAGGGGCCAACGTCCTGACTTTC. This encodes CASSLAPAGGLGGANVLTF.